The clone carrying this T cell receptor (beta chain) was recorded once. This specimen comes from a study of blood T cell repertoires in COVID-19. Study-level information: Acute and convalescent COVID-19 samples came from the United States, Italy and Spain. T cells, B-cell-depleted T cells, or PBMCs provided the cDNA or gDNA that served as material.

In the authors' workflow: For nucleated cells, counts were estimated from reference gene primer amplification. Some clones are missing from TCRdb's copy, which holds only in-frame ones; the method was immunoSEQ multiplex PCR. The V and J calls and clone size come from that table; D and trimming were worked out from the DNA. Of roughly 200,000 clones in the sample, about 84% were seen once. The ends were cut back, 0 bases at V and 8 bases at J, with 21 bases in the middle. There are 17 residues in the CDR3. From germline, CDR1 is SGHAT and CDR2 FQNNGV. The rearrangement uses TRBV11-2 and TRBJ2-3; possible D gene TRBD1, 6 bases. Sequencing was carried out using peripheral blood. The sequence derives from an elderly woman with acute or convalescent COVID-19. CDR3 region: CASSLDSSFGTFSTQYF. The CDR3 DNA follows: TGTGCCAGCAGCTTAGATTCTAGTTTTGGGACATTCAGTACGCAGTATTTT.